This TCR beta chain stems from a study of shared clonotypes between healthy human individuals. Study as a whole: CD4 naive and memory got three plates each, CD8 naive two, CD8 memory one.

Profiling relied on immunoSEQ multiplex PCR, and the TCRdb table lists in-frame clones only, not all of them. The data contain over 75,000 clones, approximately 75% of them seen just once; the ten biggest clones take up approximately 53%. Healthy HIV-negative adults without recent acute infections or vaccinations served as donors. CCR7-negative CD45RA+ TemRA cells were combined with CD45RO+ cells to form CD8 memory. CDR3 size: 11 residues. V dropped 7 bases and J dropped 2 bases, with 2 bases sitting between them. The germline V gene encodes CDR1 SGHTA and CDR2 FQGNSA. The sequence was collected from a man in his thirties or forties in good health. Sequencing was performed on memory CD8+ T cells sorted from blood. Subset given: CD45RO+ cells pooled with CCR7-negative TemRA cells. This chain uses TRBV7-2 with TRBJ2-2; unclear D gene. The CDR3 is CASTNTGELFF. The CDR3, as DNA: TGTGCCAGCACTAACACCGGGGAGCTGTTTTTT.